These 24 T cell receptor beta chains were all obtained from the same sample, sequenced in a study of blood T cell repertoires in COVID-19 (dated by TCRdb to the early 2020s). Library construction relied on the immunoSEQ multiplex PCR assay. Here the immuneACCESS table is served through TCRdb, limited to in-frame sequences with V and J called. Missing clones are a known gap in these copies; in checked studies unresolved V genes cover under half, and the rest lacks a known reason. Recorded for this sample are roughly 180,000 clones; around 87% of them occurred a single time. The ten largest clones capture approximately 2.1% of the sample. The sequencing input was PBMCs or T cells enriched from blood (not recorded which). The receptors originated from a woman in her 30s who had recovered from COVID-19.

The chain is built from TRBV11-1 and TRBJ1-1, with D unresolved. The CDR3 contains 13 residues. Germline V gene data show CDR1 as SGHAT and CDR2 as FQDESV (reference sequence). V shed 1 base and J shed 7 bases, with 10 bases lying between them. The CDR3 DNA is TGTGCCAGCAGCTTAGACCCGGGAGATGAAGCTTTCTTT. Amino acids: CASSLDPGDEAFF.

The chain joins TRBV19 to TRBJ2-1; TRBD2 matches 7 bases. V gave up 3 bases and J gave up 7 bases; unmatched junction bases: 6. Germline V gene sequence: CDR1 LNHDA, CDR2 SQIVND (reference sequence). This CDR3 has 14 amino acids. The CDR3 coding sequence is TGTGCCAGTAGTATTGGCGGGAGACCGAATGAGCAGTTCTTC. Its translation is CASSIGGRPNEQFF.

This clone was detected a few times. V is TRBV19 and J is TRBJ1-3; D is perhaps TRBD1 (5 bases). Germline CDR1 LNHDA, CDR2 SQIVND (reference sequence). The CDR3 sequence is 15 residues long. Trimming cost V 5 bases and J 2 bases, with 13 bases left between them. The CDR3 here is CASSGANAPGNTIYF. CDR3 nucleotides: TGTGCCAGTAGTGGGGCTAATGCTCCTGGAAACACCATATATTTT.

V and J are TRBV7-2 and TRBJ1-3, with a weak D call TRBD1 (6 bases). Germline-derived CDR1 and CDR2 are SGHTA and FQGNSA. The V end was cut by 5 bases, the J end by 0 bases, with 17 bases between. The CDR3 extends over 17 amino acids. The CDR3 DNA reads as TGTGCCAGCAGCCAAACCCCGGACAGAAGCTCTGGAAACACCATATATTTT. Encoded protein: CASSQTPDRSSGNTIYF.

V is TRBV5-1 and J is TRBJ2-3; perhaps TRBD2 as D (6 bases). The V and J ends lost 5 bases and 5 bases respectively, with 15 bases between them. The germline gives CDR1 SGHRS, CDR2 YFSETQ. The CDR3 length is 14 residues. The CDR3 region is CASSSGDQEDTQYF. CDR3 DNA sequence: TGCGCCAGCAGTTCGGGGGACCAAGAAGATACGCAGTATTTT.

The genes are TRBV19 and TRBJ2-7, with TRBD1 as a possible D gene (5 bases). Per the germline V gene, CDR1 is LNHDA and CDR2 is SQIVND (reference sequence). The CDR3 is 14 amino acids. The germline V and J ends were trimmed by 4 bases and 4 bases, with 14 bases remaining between them. The CDR3 is CASSRQGNEYEQYF. The CDR3 coding sequence is TGTGCCAGTAGTAGGCAGGGCAACGAGTACGAGCAGTACTTC.

V usage is TRBV9 and J usage is TRBJ1-1; 7 bases fit TRBD1. Germline values: CDR1 SGDLS, CDR2 YYNGEE. The CDR3 is 17 residues long. The V gene end was trimmed by 3 bases and the J gene end by 2 bases; junction bases not matched to a gene: 13. The CDR3 nucleotides are TGTGCCAGCAGCGACCCCCGGGCTGGGACAGCAAACACTGAAGCTTTCTTT. Encoded protein: CASSDPRAGTANTEAFF. Full variable domain (missing parts from reference TRBV9 and TRBJ1-1): DSGVTQTPKHLITATGQRVTLRCSPRSGDLSVYWYQQSLDQGLQFLIQYYNGEERAKGNILERFSAQQFPDLHSELNLSSLELGDSALYFCASSDPRAGTANTEAFFGQGTRLTVV.

V is TRBV30 and J is TRBJ1-6; D unresolved. Trimming left V 5 bases short and J 6 bases short, with 8 bases between. Per germline, CDR1 GTSNPN and CDR2 SVGIG (reference sequence). This CDR3 is 12 amino acids long. The CDR3 bases are TGTGCCTGGTCACAGTCTAATTCACCCCTCCACTTT. The encoded protein is CAWSQSNSPLHF. Full variable domain (missing parts from reference TRBV30 and TRBJ1-6): SQTIHQWPATLVQPVGSPLSLECTVEGTSNPNLYWYRQAAGRGLQLLFYSVGIGQISSEVPQNLSASRPQDRQFILSSKKLLLSDSGFYLCAWSQSNSPLHFGNGTRLTVT.

This chain links TRBV4-1 with TRBJ1-2, with D perhaps TRBD1 (5 bases). The CDR3 loop spans 15 amino acids. Trimming pared 4 bases from V and 3 bases from J, leaving 15 bases between. Looked up from germline, CDR1 is MGHRA and CDR2 is YSYEKL. This CDR3 reads CASSPLGGSHYGYTF. The CDR3 region has the DNA TGCGCCAGCAGCCCTTTGGGGGGTTCCCACTATGGCTACACCTTC.

This chain joins TRBV7-2 and TRBJ1-6; maybe TRBD1 (5 bases). The CDR3 has 16 residues. Trimming removed 5 bases from V and 7 bases from J, with 18 bases in between. Germline loops: CDR1 SGHTA, CDR2 FQGNSA. The CDR3 protein is CASSQSSSDRNSPLHF. DNA for the CDR3: TGTGCCAGCAGCCAATCCAGCTCAGACAGAAATTCACCCCTCCACTTT.

The chain combines TRBV19 with TRBJ2-7; a weak D match, TRBD1 (5 bases). V shed 5 bases and J shed 3 bases, with 14 bases lying between them. CDR3 length equals 14 residues. Germline V lookup: CDR1 LNHDA, CDR2 SQIVND (reference sequence). This CDR3 is CASSGTGTHYEQYF. The CDR3, as DNA: TGTGCCAGTAGTGGAACAGGAACCCACTACGAGCAGTACTTC.

DNA for the CDR3: TGTGCCAGCAGCGCTGGGTCCCCTTCGGGTGGCTACACCTTC. Protein sequence: CASSAGSPSGGYTF. The rearrangement joins TRBV7-6 to TRBJ1-2; D call uncertain. CDR1 and CDR2 from the germline V gene are SGHVS and FNYEAQ. Trimming pared 5 bases from V and 7 bases from J, leaving 17 bases between. The CDR3 contains 14 residues.

This sequence joins TRBV10-1 and TRBJ1-6; possibly TRBD1 for D (6 bases). Germline V gene lookup returns CDR1 WNHNN and CDR2 SYGVQD (reference sequence). The CDR3 loop spans 14 amino acids. The V gene lost 4 bases and the J gene lost 8 bases, with 12 bases spanning the gap. DNA for the CDR3: TGCGCCAGCAGTGGTCCCAGGGGACATTCACCCCTCCACTTT. This translates into CASSGPRGHSPLHF.

The chain combines TRBV4-3 with TRBJ1-2; 9 bases are shared with TRBD1. The trim removed 5 bases at V and 4 bases at J, leaving 8 bases unmatched. CDR1 and CDR2 from the germline V gene are LGHNA and YSLEER. This CDR3 comprises 15 residues. The chain's CDR3 is CASSIQGAEAYGYTF. CDR3 sequence (DNA): TGCGCCAGCAGCATACAGGGGGCCGAGGCCTATGGCTACACCTTC.

This chain connects TRBV7-2 to TRBJ1-2; D gene ambiguous. CDR3 length: 13 amino acids. From germline, CDR1 is SGHTA and CDR2 FQGNSA. The germline V and J ends were trimmed by 7 bases and 5 bases, with 14 bases remaining between them. The CDR3 here is CASTPERVYGYTF. As DNA, the CDR3 is TGTGCCAGCACTCCAGAGAGGGTTTATGGCTACACCTTC.

The sample holds one count of this clone. The rearrangement links TRBV10-3 to TRBJ2-2, with 7 bases aligning to TRBD1. The ends lost 11 bases at V and 6 bases at J; junction bases unmatched: 3. CDR3 length equals 11 residues. Germline CDR1 and CDR2: ENHRY and SYGVKD. The CDR3 spells CAPQGAGELFF. The CDR3 DNA reads as TGTGCCCCGCAGGGGGCCGGGGAGCTGTTTTTT.

The rearrangement joins TRBV27 to TRBJ2-7; D remains ambiguous. The germline gives CDR1 MNHEY, CDR2 SMNVEV (reference sequence). The V and J ends lost 0 bases and 3 bases respectively, with 15 bases between them. The CDR3 totals 16 residues. Here the CDR3 reads CASSLSFARSNYEQYF. DNA of the CDR3: TGTGCCAGCAGTTTATCCTTCGCTAGATCCAACTACGAGCAGTACTTC.

This chain joins TRBV18 and TRBJ1-2, with 7 bases matching TRBD1. The ends lost 3 bases at V and 8 bases at J; junction bases unmatched: 12. CDR1 KGHSH and CDR2 LQKENI come from the germline V gene. The length of the CDR3 is 15 residues. The CDR3 reads CASSPESRQGGGYTF. Here the CDR3 DNA reads TGTGCCAGCTCACCCGAATCGCGACAGGGCGGGGGCTACACCTTC.

The chain joins TRBV19 to TRBJ1-3, with D hard to call. The CDR3 has 17 amino acids. Per germline, CDR1 LNHDA and CDR2 SQIVND (reference sequence). V was shortened by 1 base and J by 0 bases, with 13 bases between the two germline ends. The CDR3 DNA is TGTGCCAGTAGTATAGGGCAGGTCGGATTCTCTGGAAACACCATATATTTT. It encodes CASSIGQVGFSGNTIYF.

V gene TRBV24-1 combines with J gene TRBJ2-1; TRBD2 matches 8 bases. CDR1 and CDR2 from the germline V gene are KGHDR and SFDVKD. V dropped 0 bases and J dropped 9; count of bases not matched to a gene: 15. The CDR3 loop spans 18 amino acids. CDR3 amino acids: CATSDLAAGLAGAGEQFF. The CDR3 nucleotides are TGTGCCACCAGTGATTTGGCAGCAGGGCTAGCGGGTGCGGGTGAGCAGTTCTTC.

This chain connects TRBV19 to TRBJ2-3; 7 bases align to TRBD2. The CDR3 spans 16 residues. J lost 0 bases, V lost 5 bases, and 8 bases had no gene match. Germline V CDR1 and CDR2: LNHDA, SQIVND (reference sequence). The CDR3 loop reads CASSAPSGPSTDTQYF. The CDR3 region has the DNA TGTGCCAGTAGTGCCCCTAGCGGCCCTAGCACAGATACGCAGTATTTT. Combining the CDR3 with reference TRBV19 and TRBJ2-3 gives the whole variable domain DGGITQSPKYLFRKEGQNVTLSCEQNLNHDAMYWYRQDPGQGLRLIYYSQIVNDFQKGDIAEGYSVSREKKESFPLTVTSAQKNPTAFYLCASSAPSGPSTDTQYFGPGTRLTVL.

This chain links TRBV7-9 with TRBJ1-4; 9 positions agree with TRBD1. The length of the CDR3 is 17 residues. Trimming removed 5 bases from V and 7 bases from J; junction bases left unmatched: 14. Germline V gives CDR1 SEHNR, CDR2 FQNEAQ (reference sequence). CDR3 bases: TGTGCCAGCAGCGCCTACCCATACAGGGGGCGAGGTGAAAAACTGTTTTTT. Its translation: CASSAYPYRGRGEKLFF.

This clone turned up a few times. The chain is built from TRBV4-3 and TRBJ2-7; no clear D gene. This CDR3 is 13 amino acids long. V was trimmed by 2 bases and J by 5 bases, leaving 10 bases between them. Germline lookup yields CDR1 LGHNA and CDR2 YSLEER. The CDR3 DNA follows: TGCGCCAGCAGCCAACAGGAATCGAACGAGCAGTACTTC. The encoded protein is CASSQQESNEQYF.

The chain uses TRBV12-3 or TRBV12-4 and TRBJ2-7, with 8 bases that match TRBD2. This CDR3 is built from 12 residues. With 8 bases clipped from V and 2 bases from J, the junction kept 2 bases outside the gene matches. CDR3 nucleotides: TGTGCCAGCGGGCGGGGGGCCTACGAGCAGTACTTC. Amino acid sequence: CASGRGAYEQYF.